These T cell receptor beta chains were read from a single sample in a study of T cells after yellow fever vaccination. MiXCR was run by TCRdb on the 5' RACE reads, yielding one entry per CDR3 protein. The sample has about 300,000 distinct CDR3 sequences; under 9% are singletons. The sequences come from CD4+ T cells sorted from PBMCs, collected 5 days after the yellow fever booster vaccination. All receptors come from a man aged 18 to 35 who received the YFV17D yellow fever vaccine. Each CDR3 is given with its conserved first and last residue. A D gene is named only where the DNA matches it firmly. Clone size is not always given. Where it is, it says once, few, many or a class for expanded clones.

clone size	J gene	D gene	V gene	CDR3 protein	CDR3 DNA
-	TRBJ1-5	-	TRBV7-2	CASSLGPKGQPQHF	TGTGCCAGCAGCTTAGGCCCCAAGGGTCAGCCCCAGCATTTT
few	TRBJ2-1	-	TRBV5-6	CASRSNSHEQFF	TGTGCCAGCAGGTCTAACTCTCATGAGCAGTTCTTC
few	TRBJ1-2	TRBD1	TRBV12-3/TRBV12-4	CASSLARDRGPNGYTF	TGTGCCAGCAGTTTAGCGCGGGACAGGGGGCCGAATGGCTACACCTTC
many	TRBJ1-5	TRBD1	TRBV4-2	CASSQDSSRQGDQPQHF	TGTGCCAGCAGCCAAGATTCATCTCGACAGGGGGATCAGCCCCAGCATTTT
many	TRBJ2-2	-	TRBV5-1	CASRTRGNTGELFF	TGCGCCAGCAGGACCCGGGGGAACACCGGGGAGCTGTTTTTT
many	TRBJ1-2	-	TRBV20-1	CSATAEARDGYTF	TGCAGTGCTACCGCGGAGGCCCGGGATGGCTACACCTTC
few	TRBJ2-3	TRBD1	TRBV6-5	CASSTDRAPWTDTQYF	TGTGCCAGCAGTACGGACAGGGCGCCGTGGACAGATACGCAGTATTTT
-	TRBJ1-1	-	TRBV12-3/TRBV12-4	CASSKSFSAEAFF	TGTGCCAGCAGCAAGTCATTCAGTGCCGAAGCTTTCTTT
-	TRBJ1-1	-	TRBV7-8	CASRLSYRARSVETEAFF	TGTGCCAGCAGACTTAGCTATAGGGCGCGGTCAGTCGAGACTGAAGCTTTCTTT
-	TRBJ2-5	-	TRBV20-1	CSASWSGQKETQYF	TGCAGTGCCTCTTGGTCGGGACAAAAAGAGACCCAGTACTTC
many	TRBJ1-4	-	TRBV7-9	CATRTSPGEKLFF	TGTGCCACCCGCACCTCTCCGGGGGAAAAACTGTTTTTT
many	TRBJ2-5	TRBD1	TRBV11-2	CASSPGQAQETQYF	TGTGCCAGCAGCCCGGGACAGGCCCAAGAGACCCAGTACTTC
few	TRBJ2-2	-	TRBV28	CASSLIMAGELFF	TGTGCCAGCAGTTTAATAATGGCCGGGGAGCTGTTTTTT
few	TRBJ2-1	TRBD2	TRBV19	CASRPGLANNEQFF	TGTGCCAGTAGGCCGGGACTAGCGAACAATGAGCAGTTCTTC
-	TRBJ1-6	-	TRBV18	CASSESADSPLHF	TGTGCCAGCTCAGAGTCGGCTGATTCACCCCTCCACTTT
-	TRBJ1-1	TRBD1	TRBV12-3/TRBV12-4	CASTRTGGNTEAFF	TGTGCCAGCACCAGGACAGGGGGGAACACTGAAGCTTTCTTT
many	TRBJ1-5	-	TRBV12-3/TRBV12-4	CASSIRPGALQPQHF	TGTGCCAGCAGCATAAGACCGGGCGCCCTCCAGCCCCAGCATTTT
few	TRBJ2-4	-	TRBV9	CASSVGGPLYF	TGTGCCAGCAGCGTAGGGGGCCCTCTGTACTTC
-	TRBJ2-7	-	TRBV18	CASSSGSSYEQYF	TGTGCCAGCTCATCGGGAAGCTCCTACGAGCAGTACTTC
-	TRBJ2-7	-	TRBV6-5	CASSYSFGSYEKYF	TGTGCCAGCAGTTACTCGTTCGGTAGCTACGAGAAGTACTTC
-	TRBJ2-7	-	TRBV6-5	CASSYPGKPYEQYF	TGTGCCAGCAGTTACCCGGGAAAACCCTACGAGCAGTACTTC
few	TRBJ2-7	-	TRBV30	CAWSRQGGYEQYF	TGTGCCTGGAGTAGACAGGGAGGCTACGAGCAGTACTTC
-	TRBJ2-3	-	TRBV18	CASSHSRDTQYF	TGTGCCAGCTCACACTCTAGGGATACGCAGTATTTT
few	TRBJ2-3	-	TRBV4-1	CASSQGRGGDTQYF	TGCGCCAGCAGCCAAGGGAGGGGGGGAGATACGCAGTATTTT
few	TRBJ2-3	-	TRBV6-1	CASSEAVAGVADTQYF	TGTGCCAGCAGTGAAGCTGTGGCAGGGGTCGCAGATACGCAGTATTTT
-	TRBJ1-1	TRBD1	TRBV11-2	CASSLGRQGSNTEAFF	TGTGCCAGCAGCCTAGGAAGACAGGGGTCGAACACTGAAGCTTTCTTT
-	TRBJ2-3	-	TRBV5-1	CASSLSGRVSTDTQYF	TGCGCCAGCAGCTTGTCGGGCAGGGTAAGCACAGATACGCAGTATTTT
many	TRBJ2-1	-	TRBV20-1	CSARRTTSMNEQFF	TGCAGTGCTAGACGAACCACTAGCATGAATGAGCAGTTCTTC
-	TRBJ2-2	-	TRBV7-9	CASSLFDAGELFF	TGTGCCAGCAGCTTATTCGATGCGGGGGAGCTGTTTTTT
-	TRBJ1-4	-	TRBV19	CASSIGRRKLFF	TGTGCCAGTAGTATCGGGCGTCGAAAACTGTTTTTT